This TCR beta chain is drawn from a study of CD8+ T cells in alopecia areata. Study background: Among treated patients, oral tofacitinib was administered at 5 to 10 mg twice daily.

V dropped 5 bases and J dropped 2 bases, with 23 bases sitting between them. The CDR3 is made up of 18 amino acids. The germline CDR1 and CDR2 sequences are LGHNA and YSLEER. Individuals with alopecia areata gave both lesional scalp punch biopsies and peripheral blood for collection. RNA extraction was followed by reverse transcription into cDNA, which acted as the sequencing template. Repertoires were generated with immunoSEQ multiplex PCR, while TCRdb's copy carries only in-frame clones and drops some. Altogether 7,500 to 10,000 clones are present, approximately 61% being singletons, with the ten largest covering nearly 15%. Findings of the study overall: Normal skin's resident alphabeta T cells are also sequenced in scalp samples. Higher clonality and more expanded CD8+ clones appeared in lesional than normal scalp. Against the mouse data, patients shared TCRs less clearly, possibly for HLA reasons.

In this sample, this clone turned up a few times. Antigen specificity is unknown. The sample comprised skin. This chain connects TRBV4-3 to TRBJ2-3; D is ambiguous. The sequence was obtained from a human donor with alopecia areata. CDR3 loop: CASSSTHPGHSNTDTQYF. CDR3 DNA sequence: TGCGCCAGCAGCTCAACCCACCCCGGCCACTCAAACACAGATACGCAGTATTTT.